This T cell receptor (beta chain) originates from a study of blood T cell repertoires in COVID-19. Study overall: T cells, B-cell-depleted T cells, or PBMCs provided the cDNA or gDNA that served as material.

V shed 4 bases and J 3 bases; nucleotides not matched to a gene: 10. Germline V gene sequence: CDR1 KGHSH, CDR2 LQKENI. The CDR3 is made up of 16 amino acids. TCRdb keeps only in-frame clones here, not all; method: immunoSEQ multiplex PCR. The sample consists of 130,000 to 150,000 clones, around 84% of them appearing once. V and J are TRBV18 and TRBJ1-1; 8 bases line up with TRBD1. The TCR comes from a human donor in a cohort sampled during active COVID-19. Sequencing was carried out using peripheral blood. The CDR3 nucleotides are TGTGCCAGCTCACTCCAGCTTGACAGGGGTTACACTGAAGCTTTCTTT. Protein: CASSLQLDRGYTEAFF.